Following are 25 T cell receptor beta chains from one sample sequenced in a study of cytotoxic CD8 clonotypes in ibrutinib-treated CLL. Measured with immunoSEQ multiplex PCR; TCRdb has only the in-frame clones, and not every one. The top ten hold approximately 7.6% of the sample, which has around 150,000 clones, 80% seen once. The sample consisted of PBMCs, taken after 36 months of ibrutinib treatment. These receptors were obtained from a human donor with chronic lymphocytic leukemia.

The rearrangement uses TRBV18 and TRBJ1-1; no firm D call. V was trimmed by 5 bases and J by 1 base, leaving 20 bases between them. CDR1 is KGHSH, CDR2 LQKENI, per germline. The CDR3 sequence is 17 residues long. Here the CDR3 reads CASSSSTGRVGNTEAFF. In DNA form, the CDR3 reads TGTGCCAGCTCATCCTCAACCGGTAGGGTCGGGAACACTGAAGCTTTCTTT.

V and J are TRBV7-9 and TRBJ1-2, with D possibly TRBD1 on 6 matching bases. CDR3 size: 12 residues. Trimming took off 10 bases at V and 2 bases at J, with 11 bases between the two ends. The V gene's germline CDR1 is SEHNR and CDR2 FQNEAQ (reference sequence). In DNA form, the CDR3 reads TGTGCCACCCAGGGGTCAAACTATGGCTACACCTTC. Translated: CATQGSNYGYTF.

The chain has TRBV7-2 and TRBJ1-1, with unresolved D. V shed 5 bases and J shed 3 bases, with 4 bases lying between them. Germline-derived CDR1 and CDR2 are SGHTA and FQGNSA. The CDR3 is 11 residues long. CDR3: CASSPYTEAFF. DNA of the CDR3: TGTGCCAGCAGCCCCTACACTGAAGCTTTCTTT.

This chain uses TRBV7-9 with TRBJ2-1; the match to TRBD2 covers 7 bases. The CDR3 has 15 residues. The V gene end was trimmed by 3 bases and the J gene end by 1 base; junction bases not matched to a gene: 3. Germline V gene sequence: CDR1 SEHNR, CDR2 FQNEAQ (reference sequence). Here the CDR3 reads CASSLGGGSYNEQFF. In nucleotides, the CDR3 is TGTGCCAGCAGCTTGGGCGGGGGTTCCTACAATGAGCAGTTCTTC.

V gene TRBV27 combines with J gene TRBJ1-2; D remains unclear. Deletions cut 3 bases from V and 8 bases from J, with 13 bases between. The CDR3 consists of 13 residues. The V gene's germline CDR1 is MNHEY and CDR2 SMNVEV (reference sequence). The CDR3 nucleotides are TGTGCCAGCAGTTTTTTAGGGAGATGGGGCTACACCTTC. It specifies CASSFLGRWGYTF.

V and J are TRBV5-1 and TRBJ1-4; D may be TRBD1 (5 bases). The germline gives CDR1 SGHRS, CDR2 YFSETQ. V was pared by 3 bases and J by 6 bases, with 12 bases between. The CDR3 is 14 residues long. CDR3 in amino acids: CASSWGRLDEKLFF. As DNA, the CDR3 is TGCGCCAGCAGCTGGGGACGTCTGGATGAAAAACTGTTTTTT.

The CDR3, as DNA: TGCGCCAGCAGGGAGGGTGCGGGAGGAGCCACAGATACGCAGTATTTT. Encoded protein: CASREGAGGATDTQYF. The chain employs TRBV5-1 and TRBJ2-3; TRBD2 agrees at 8 bases. The CDR3 totals 16 residues. The germline gives CDR1 SGHRS, CDR2 YFSETQ. V lost 5 bases and J lost 2; bases outside the gene matches: 10.

This clone occurred a few times. V and J are TRBV30 and TRBJ1-1; D unclear. Trimming cost V 0 bases and J 0 bases, with 8 bases left between them. In germline, CDR1 is GTSNPN, CDR2 SVGIG (reference sequence). The CDR3 extends over 14 amino acids. The CDR3 region has the DNA TGTGCCTGGAGTGTACATTCCCTGAACACTGAAGCTTTCTTT. This sequence encodes CAWSVHSLNTEAFF.

The rearrangement joins TRBV7-9 to TRBJ2-1, with a weak D call TRBD1 (6 bases). CDR1 is SEHNR and CDR2 is FQNEAQ in the germline V gene (reference sequence). This CDR3 region has 15 residues. V lost 1 base, J lost 2 bases, and 9 bases lay in between. The CDR3 region has the DNA TGTGCCAGCAGCTTAGGCAGGGGAACCTACAATGAGCAGTTCTTC. Amino acids: CASSLGRGTYNEQFF. Together with reference TRBV7-9 and TRBJ2-1, the CDR3 gives the full variable domain: DTGVSQNPRHKITKRGQNVTFRCDPISEHNRLYWYRQTLGQGPEFLTYFQNEAQLEKSRLLSDRFSAERPKGSFSTLEIQRTEQGDSAMYLCASSLGRGTYNEQFFGPGTRLTVL.

CDR3 coding DNA: TGCGCCAGCAGCTTGGCGGGGGCCATCAATCAGCCCCAGCATTTT. This gives the protein CASSLAGAINQPQHF. The chain uses TRBV5-1 and TRBJ1-5; perhaps TRBD1 as D (6 bases). The V end lost 0 bases, the J end lost 3 bases, and 10 bases lay between the germline ends. There are 15 residues in the CDR3. Per the germline V gene, CDR1 is SGHRS and CDR2 is YFSETQ.

The gene calls are TRBV2 and TRBJ2-5, with TRBD2 matching over 15 bases. V dropped 3 bases and J dropped 2; count of bases not matched to a gene: 4. Germline V lookup: CDR1 SNHLY, CDR2 FYNNEI. This CDR3 contains 17 residues. This CDR3 reads CASSEVGLAGGQETQYF. CDR3 nucleotides: TGTGCCAGCAGTGAGGTCGGACTAGCGGGGGGGCAAGAGACCCAGTACTTC.

V gene TRBV15 combines with J gene TRBJ2-6; D might be TRBD2 (5 bases). The V gene's germline CDR1 is LNHNV and CDR2 YYDKDF (reference sequence). The CDR3 extends over 16 amino acids. V lost 1 base and J lost 1, with 8 bases in between. In DNA form, the CDR3 reads TGTGCCACCAGCAGAGGGAGAGGGTCTGGGGCCAACGTCCTGACTTTC. Residues: CATSRGRGSGANVLTF.

The chain employs TRBV7-9 and TRBJ1-4; no clear D gene. With 5 bases removed from V and 7 bases from J, the gap between germline ends came to 14 bases. The length of the CDR3 is 14 residues. Per germline, CDR1 SEHNR and CDR2 FQNEAQ (reference sequence). CDR3 sequence: CASSVRGYGEKLFF. The CDR3 DNA reads TGTGCCAGCAGCGTCCGGGGTTATGGTGAAAAACTGTTTTTT.

This clone was counted only a few times. The V gene is TRBV2, the J gene TRBJ2-1; 7 positions match TRBD2. Trimming removed 4 bases from V and 9 bases from J; junction bases left unmatched: 3. The CDR3 runs to 12 residues. Per the germline V gene, CDR1 is SNHLY and CDR2 is FYNNEI. CDR3 in amino acids: CASSATSPEQFF. CDR3 DNA sequence: TGTGCCAGCAGTGCGACTAGCCCTGAGCAGTTCTTC. Full variable domain (rest looked up from reference TRBV2 and TRBJ2-1): EPEVTQTPSHQVTQMGQEVILRCVPISNHLYFYWYRQILGQKVEFLVSFYNNEISEKSEIFDDQFSVERPDGSNFTLKIRSTKLEDSAMYFCASSATSPEQFFGPGTRLTVL.

The rearrangement uses TRBV30 and TRBJ1-1, with D perhaps TRBD1 (5 bases). Trimming stripped 5 bases from V and 5 bases from J, with 9 bases between. The CDR3 loop spans 11 amino acids. Germline V gene data show CDR1 as GTSNPN and CDR2 as SVGIG (reference sequence). The CDR3 reads CAWEPGTEAFF. In DNA form, the CDR3 reads TGTGCCTGGGAACCAGGGACTGAAGCTTTCTTT. The whole variable domain, remainder taken from reference TRBV30 and TRBJ1-1, is SQTIHQWPATLVQPVGSPLSLECTVEGTSNPNLYWYRQAAGRGLQLLFYSVGIGQISSEVPQNLSASRPQDRQFILSSKKLLLSDSGFYLCAWEPGTEAFFGQGTRLTVV.

The table lists this clone with a few counts. V and J are TRBV5-1 and TRBJ2-3; D is unresolved. Trimming removed 2 bases from V and 2 bases from J, with 9 bases in between. The CDR3 length is 14 residues. Germline V gene sequence: CDR1 SGHRS, CDR2 YFSETQ. Here the CDR3 reads CASSLGRPTDTQYF. CDR3 in DNA: TGCGCCAGCAGCTTAGGTAGGCCCACAGATACGCAGTATTTT.

The genes are TRBV6-6 and TRBJ1-4, with 8 bases aligning to TRBD1. Germline CDR1 and CDR2: MNHNY and SVGAGI (reference sequence). The V segment lost 2 bases and the J segment 1 base; nucleotides outside the gene matches: 3. The CDR3 runs to 16 residues. CDR3 bases: TGTGCCAGCAGTTACGGTGGACAGGGAACTAATGAAAAACTGTTTTTT. It translates to CASSYGGQGTNEKLFF.

The chain combines TRBV7-3 with TRBJ1-2, with TRBD1 matching over 8 bases. The CDR3 totals 14 residues. Germline CDR1 reads SGHTA; CDR2 reads FQGTGA. With 0 bases clipped from V and 8 bases from J, the junction kept 5 bases outside the gene matches. The CDR3 sequence is CASSLTDREQGYTF. DNA for the CDR3: TGTGCCAGCAGCTTAACGGACAGGGAGCAGGGCTACACCTTC.

The rearrangement uses TRBV14 and TRBJ2-3; D is unresolved. CDR3 size: 16 residues. The V and J ends lost 0 bases and 1 base respectively, with 11 bases between them. Germline CDR1 reads SGHDN; CDR2 reads FVKESK. The CDR3 DNA sequence: TGTGCCAGCAGCCAAGATCTGGGGATAGGCACAGATACGCAGTATTTT. As protein: CASSQDLGIGTDTQYF.

This clone was seen only once. This sequence joins TRBV5-1 and TRBJ1-6, with no clear D. V lost 7 bases to trimming and J lost 4 bases, with 6 bases between them. From germline, CDR1 is SGHRS and CDR2 YFSETQ. The CDR3 has 12 amino acids. The CDR3 DNA reads TGCGCCAGCGCCTCATATAATTCACCCCTCCACTTT. The encoded protein is CASASYNSPLHF.

The chain carries TRBV19 and TRBJ1-1, with D perhaps matching TRBD1 (5 bases). The CDR3 totals 15 residues. Trimming shortened V by 7 bases and J by 1 base, and 16 bases separated the two germline ends. Germline CDR1 reads LNHDA; CDR2 reads SQIVND (reference sequence). CDR3 sequence: CASIGRAVSNTEAFF. CDR3 DNA: TGTGCCAGTATTGGCAGGGCGGTTTCGAACACTGAAGCTTTCTTT.

This sequence joins TRBV10-3 and TRBJ2-3, with 11 bases matching TRBD2. Looked up from germline, CDR1 is ENHRY and CDR2 is SYGVKD. Germline trimming cut 11 bases from V and 1 base from J; bases unmatched to any gene: 11. The CDR3 runs to 16 residues. As DNA, the CDR3 is TGTGCCTCCCGGGTAGCGGGAGGGATGGGCACAGATACGCAGTATTTT. Its protein product is CASRVAGGMGTDTQYF.

The V call is TRBV19, the J call TRBJ2-4; no definite D call. Trimming stripped 3 bases from V and 0 bases from J, with 12 bases between. The CDR3 runs 16 residues. The V gene's germline CDR1 is LNHDA and CDR2 SQIVND (reference sequence). CDR3 in DNA: TGTGCCAGTAGTATTGGAGAGTTGCTAGCCAAAAACATTCAGTACTTC. Translated: CASSIGELLAKNIQYF.

The genes are TRBV10-1 and TRBJ2-5, with 7 bases fitting TRBD2. This CDR3 is 14 amino acids long. Germline-derived CDR1 and CDR2 are WNHNN and SYGVQD (reference sequence). Trimming cost V 4 bases and J 5 bases; bases outside gene matches: 7. The CDR3 loop reads CASSVGTTRETQYF. In DNA, the CDR3 is TGCGCCAGCAGTGTAGGGACTACCAGGGAGACCCAGTACTTC.

V gene TRBV13 combines with J gene TRBJ1-6, with a tentative D call TRBD1 (5 bases). The germline V gene has CDR1 PRHDT and CDR2 FYEKMQ (reference sequence). This CDR3 region has 15 residues. Trimming shortened V by 5 bases and J by 7 bases, and 15 bases separated the two germline ends. DNA of the CDR3: TGTGCCAGCAGCGGAACCGGGACGGGAAATTCACCCCTCCACTTT. Translating it yields CASSGTGTGNSPLHF.